Listed here are 18 T cell receptor beta chains from one sample, sequenced in a study of human T cells and chemical hapten exposure. Stated time point: patch test 2, 6 weeks after DPC sensitization. The sample's treatment: therapeutic diphenylcyclopropenone sensitization with weekly scalp DPC. TCRdb fed the RACE reads into MiXCR, producing one record per CDR3 protein. The sample comprises under 100,000 distinct CDR3 sequences, around 9.3% of which are singletons, and less than 6.5% rests with the top ten. The sequencing here drew on whole blood, taken in connection with sensitization to the hapten diphenylcyclopropenone (DPC). Receptors originate from a woman aged 45-60 years with alopecia areata. Some clones in this sample may be carry-over from other donors' samples.

This clonotype was detected many times. This rearrangement joins TRBV29-1 to TRBJ2-7; weak D call: TRBD1 (5 bases). Germline assignment: CDR1 SQVTM and CDR2 ANQGSEA. V lost 6 bases to trimming and J lost 0 bases, with 15 bases between them. This CDR3 contains 14 residues. The CDR3 DNA reads TGCAGCGTCGTAAGGGGTTCCCTCTCCTACGAGCAGTACTTC. Its protein product is CSVVRGSLSYEQYF.

The rearrangement links TRBV15 to TRBJ2-2; possibly TRBD2 for D (5 bases). V lost 3 bases and J lost 6, with 8 bases in between. Germline V gene lookup returns CDR1 LNHNV and CDR2 YYDKDF (reference sequence). The CDR3 loop spans 13 amino acids. The CDR3 DNA is TGTGCCACCAGCAGGGGAGTGGCCGGGGAGCTGTTTTTT. It translates to CATSRGVAGELFF.

V and J are TRBV9 and TRBJ2-1; 9 bases are shared with TRBD2. The CDR3 runs to 17 residues. Trimming took 0 bases from V and 1 from J; bases not matched to a gene: 5. Germline CDR1 and CDR2: SGDLS and YYNGEE. In DNA, the CDR3 is TGTGCCAGCAGCGTAGCGGCTAGCGGGACGTCCTACAATGAGCAGTTCTTC. It is translated as CASSVAASGTSYNEQFF.

The chain links TRBV20-1 to TRBJ1-4, with 7 nucleotides matching TRBD1. The CDR3 has 14 amino acids. In germline, CDR1 is DFQATT, CDR2 SNEGSKA (reference sequence). Trimming cost V 7 bases and J 0 bases; bases outside gene matches: 5. This chain's CDR3 is CSGTGGATNEKLFF. CDR3 in DNA: TGCAGTGGGACAGGCGGGGCAACTAATGAAAAACTGTTTTTT.

This clonotype was seen repeatedly, ten times or more. This chain uses TRBV7-2 with TRBJ2-3; TRBD2 aligns across 12 bases. The CDR3 contains 16 residues. Trimming cost V 2 bases and J 4 bases; bases outside gene matches: 4. Germline CDR1 SGHTA, CDR2 FQGNSA. Written as DNA, the CDR3 is TGTGCCAGCAGCTTACTAGCGGGAGGGACATCAGATACGCAGTATTTT. Amino acid sequence: CASSLLAGGTSDTQYF.

This chain links TRBV6-5 with TRBJ2-7; D is uncertain. From germline, CDR1 is MNHEY and CDR2 SVGAGI. The length of the CDR3 is 14 residues. Deletions cut 4 bases from V and 2 bases from J, with 12 bases between. CDR3 protein: CASSFNRATYEQYF. In DNA form, the CDR3 reads TGTGCCAGCAGTTTTAACCGGGCCACCTACGAGCAGTACTTC.

This clonotype was seen ten or more times. The DNA for the CDR3 is TGTGCCAGCAGCTCGCAAAATGAAAAACTGTTTTTT. Translating it yields CASSSQNEKLFF. The J gene is TRBJ1-4, the V gene TRBV5-6; no reliable D call. V lost 3 bases, J lost 5 bases, and 5 bases lay in between. The CDR3 contains 12 residues. Germline-derived CDR1 and CDR2 are SGHDT and YYEEEE.

This clonotype was recorded many times. The chain carries TRBV28 and TRBJ1-3, with D possibly being TRBD1 (6 bases). Germline V gene sequence: CDR1 MDHEN, CDR2 SYDVKM. V lost 6 bases, J lost 8 bases, and 14 bases lay in between. This CDR3 has 13 residues. The chain's CDR3 is CASREGGRDTIYF. The CDR3 DNA reads TGTGCCAGCAGAGAGGGGGGTAGAGACACCATATATTTT.

This clonotype was seen ten or more times. J is TRBJ2-6 and V is TRBV2, with D perhaps matching TRBD2 (5 bases). CDR1 and CDR2 from the germline V gene are SNHLY and FYNNEI. The CDR3 spans 14 residues. The germline V and J ends were trimmed by 9 bases and 1 base, with 10 bases remaining between them. CDR3 in amino acids: CARAAGSGANVLTF. The CDR3 nucleotides read TGTGCCAGAGCTGCGGGTTCTGGGGCCAACGTCCTGACTTTC. The variable domain in full, completed from reference TRBV2 and TRBJ2-6, reads EPEVTQTPSHQVTQMGQEVILRCVPISNHLYFYWYRQILGQKVEFLVSFYNNEISEKSEIFDDQFSVERPDGSNFTLKIRSTKLEDSAMYFCARAAGSGANVLTFGAGSRLTVL.

The chain combines TRBV30 with TRBJ1-5; possible D gene TRBD1, 6 bases. Trimming shortened V by 2 bases and J by 3 bases, and 11 bases separated the two germline ends. The germline CDR1 and CDR2 sequences are GTSNPN and SVGIG (reference sequence). The CDR3 runs to 14 residues. This CDR3 is CAWSLGTINQPQHF. The CDR3 nucleotides read TGTGCCTGGAGTCTTGGGACAATCAATCAGCCCCAGCATTTT.

This clonotype has at least ten counts. This rearrangement joins TRBV29-1 to TRBJ2-1, with unresolved D. V lost 4 bases and J lost 0, with 7 bases in between. The CDR3 has 13 amino acids. The germline V gene has CDR1 SQVTM and CDR2 ANQGSEA. The CDR3 reads CSVGRSSYNEQFF. The CDR3 region has the DNA TGCAGCGTTGGGAGAAGCTCCTACAATGAGCAGTTCTTC.

This clonotype was observed many times. The genes are TRBV7-9 and TRBJ2-5; 7 bases are shared with TRBD2. Unmatched junction bases numbered 18, after V lost 1 base and J lost 7 bases. Germline V gives CDR1 SEHNR, CDR2 FQNEAQ (reference sequence). The CDR3 has 18 residues. The CDR3 sequence: CASSLVAGISRGTRTQYF. The CDR3 nucleotides read TGTGCCAGCAGCTTAGTTGCCGGGATTTCGCGGGGGACCCGGACCCAGTACTTC.

This clonotype was counted at least ten times. The chain recombines TRBV29-1 with TRBJ2-1; TRBD1 agrees at 9 bases. The CDR3 runs to 14 residues. Germline CDR1 SQVTM, CDR2 ANQGSEA. V lost 7 bases to trimming and J lost 2 bases; unmatched junction nucleotides: 6. In DNA form, the CDR3 reads TGCAGCGACAGGGGACAGGGAGCCTACAATGAGCAGTTCTTC. This translates into CSDRGQGAYNEQFF.

The rearrangement joins TRBV12-3 or TRBV12-4 to TRBJ2-1; tentatively, D is TRBD2 (6 bases). CDR3 length: 15 amino acids. Trimming took 5 bases from V and 4 from J, leaving 15 bases between them. CDR3: CASSKVDGGYNEQFF. DNA for the CDR3: TGTGCCAGCAGTAAAGTGGACGGGGGTTACAATGAGCAGTTCTTC.

This clonotype was observed a few times. J is TRBJ2-7 and V is TRBV9; 13 nucleotides match TRBD2. The V and J ends lost 0 bases and 6 bases, in that order; junction bases with no gene match: 6. This CDR3 has 16 amino acids. Germline assignment: CDR1 SGDLS and CDR2 YYNGEE. CDR3 protein: CASSVGTSGSQAEQYF. Here the CDR3 DNA reads TGTGCCAGCAGCGTAGGGACTAGCGGGAGTCAAGCCGAGCAGTACTTC. Together with reference TRBV9 and TRBJ2-7, the CDR3 gives the full variable domain: DSGVTQTPKHLITATGQRVTLRCSPRSGDLSVYWYQQSLDQGLQFLIQYYNGEERAKGNILERFSAQQFPDLHSELNLSSLELGDSALYFCASSVGTSGSQAEQYFGPGTRLTVT.

This clonotype was recorded a few times. The chain recombines TRBV5-1 with TRBJ2-1; unclear D gene. CDR1 and CDR2 from the germline V gene are SGHRS and YFSETQ. The CDR3 is 13 residues long. The V and J ends lost 0 bases and 5 bases respectively, with 6 bases between them. The DNA of the CDR3 is TGCGCCAGCAGCTTGGAATGGGACAATGAGCAGTTCTTC. It encodes CASSLEWDNEQFF.

This clonotype was found many times. One end of the junction does not line up with germline, which may come from a read error. This sequence joins TRBV4-3 and TRBJ1-6; unclear D gene. The CDR3 covers 14 residues. Per the germline V gene, CDR1 is LGHNA and CDR2 is YSLEER. As DNA, the CDR3 is TGCGCCAGCAGCCAACGGCGGTATAATTCACCCCTCCCCTTT. Translation gives CASSQRRYNSPLPF.

The chain employs TRBV16 and TRBJ1-4; TRBD1 might be the D (6 bases). Germline CDR1 and CDR2: KGHSY and FQNENV. CDR3 size: 14 residues. The V and J ends lost 0 bases and 8 bases respectively, with 10 bases between them. CDR3 sequence: CASSQSGGVEKLFF. The CDR3 coding sequence is TGTGCCAGCAGCCAATCGGGGGGCGTGGAAAAACTGTTTTTT. The full variable domain, completed using reference TRBV16 and TRBJ1-4, is GEEVAQTPKHLVRGEGQKAKLYCAPIKGHSYVFWYQQVLKNEFKFLISFQNENVFDETGMPKERFSAKCLPNSPCSLEIQATKLEDSAVYFCASSQSGGVEKLFFGSGTQLSVL.